The sequence of this TCR beta chain was determined in a study of blood T cell repertoires in COVID-19. About the study: Sites in the United States, Italy and Spain provided acute and convalescent COVID-19 samples. The analysed material was cDNA or gDNA that came from T cells, B-cell-depleted T cells, or PBMCs.

This clone was counted a few times. Original data processing: Estimates of nucleated cell counts were drawn from the amplification of reference gene primers. Assay: immunoSEQ multiplex PCR; the TCRdb copy retains only in-frame clones and omits some. The DNA gave D and trimming, while V, J and clone size come from that table. This sample has some 200,000 clones, with 80% found just once. The CDR3 has 18 residues. V shed 4 bases and J shed 2 bases, with 21 bases lying between them. Germline V CDR1 and CDR2: MGHRA, YSYEKL. Sequencing used peripheral blood. This TCR was recovered from a woman between 65 and 79 years old with acute or convalescent COVID-19. The gene calls are TRBV4-1 and TRBJ1-5; D is possibly TRBD1 (6 bases). The CDR3 is CASSPEPWGPSGNQPQHF. The CDR3 DNA follows: TGCGCCAGCAGCCCAGAACCGTGGGGGCCCTCGGGCAATCAGCCCCAGCATTTT.